The 28 T cell receptor beta chains below all came from one sample that was sequenced in a study of CD8 T cells in ankylosing spondylitis. Their antigens remain unidentified. Study conclusions and caveats: About 8 highly homologous variants made up a TCR beta motif, and this motif appeared characteristic of ankylosing spondylitis blood.

TCRdb reanalysed the 5' RACE reads using MiXCR and keeps one entry per CDR3 protein. The sample consists of 200,000 to 250,000 distinct CDR3 sequences, around 18% of them appearing once. Sequencing was done on a sample of blood, either unsorted or a sorted T cell fraction (not recorded which). These receptors were taken from a male donor with ankylosing spondylitis.

V gene TRBV28 combines with J gene TRBJ2-7; no firm D call. Trimming pared 6 bases from V and 5 bases from J, leaving 17 bases between. The CDR3 is made up of 14 amino acids. Germline V gene lookup returns CDR1 MDHEN and CDR2 SYDVKM. The CDR3 DNA reads as TGTGCCAGCAGCCCAAAGGGCCGAATCAACGAGCAGTACTTC. This codes for CASSPKGRINEQYF.

This clonotype was found a few times. The chain is built from TRBV12-3 or TRBV12-4 and TRBJ1-5, with D possibly being TRBD1 (6 bases). This CDR3 is 13 amino acids long. V was trimmed by 5 bases and J by 7 bases, leaving 12 bases between them. CDR3 DNA sequence: TGTGCCAGCAGTATGGGGGCGGTCCAGCCCCAGCATTTT. Its protein product is CASSMGAVQPQHF.

In its sample, this clonotype was seen a few times. One end of the junction fails to match germline, which may point to a read error. The chain links TRBV3-1 to TRBJ2-1; no firm D call. The CDR3 consists of 9 residues. Per the germline V gene, CDR1 is LGHDT and CDR2 is YNNKEL (reference sequence). CDR3 loop: CASSQGLRF. CDR3 in DNA: TGTGCCAGCAGCCAAGGACTTCGTTTC.

This clonotype was counted between two and nine times. The chain employs TRBV6-1 and TRBJ1-4, with 7 bases fitting TRBD1. This CDR3 contains 16 residues. CDR1 and CDR2 (germline): MNHNS, SASEGT. J lost 8 bases, V lost 10 bases, and 19 bases had no gene match. CDR3: CATHPRPTGQGEKLFF. The CDR3 DNA reads as TGTGCCACCCACCCAAGGCCGACAGGGCAAGGCGAAAAACTGTTTTTT.

The J gene is TRBJ1-2, the V gene TRBV5-6, with D unresolved. The CDR3 is 13 residues long. CDR1 and CDR2 (germline): SGHDT, YYEEEE. Between the trimmed V and J ends, which lost 1 base and 7 bases, there was a span of 11 bases. CDR3 protein: CASSLMIHGGYTF. For the CDR3, the DNA is TGTGCCAGCAGCTTGATGATACACGGTGGCTACACCTTC.

This clonotype was detected once. The chain has TRBV7-9 and TRBJ2-5, with TRBD2 as a possible D gene (6 bases). Per germline, CDR1 SEHNR and CDR2 FQNEAQ (reference sequence). The V and J ends lost 3 bases and 9 bases respectively, with 14 bases between them. The CDR3 loop spans 13 amino acids. The CDR3 here is CASSFSGEAAQYF. In nucleotides, the CDR3 is TGTGCCAGCAGCTTTAGCGGAGAAGCGGCCCAGTACTTC.

This clonotype was seen many times. V gene TRBV29-1 combines with J gene TRBJ2-1, with a tentative D call TRBD1 (5 bases). The germline gives CDR1 SQVTM, CDR2 ANQGSEA. The CDR3 is 13 amino acids. V lost 6 bases and J lost 0, with 9 bases in between. CDR3 residues: CSVTESSYNEQFF. The CDR3 nucleotides are TGCAGCGTGACAGAGAGCTCCTACAATGAGCAGTTCTTC.

This sequence joins TRBV5-6 and TRBJ2-3, with D perhaps given as TRBD1 or TRBD2 (5 bases each). Germline-derived CDR1 and CDR2 are SGHDT and YYEEEE. Trimming took 4 bases from V and 2 from J, leaving 20 bases between them. This CDR3 region has 17 residues. CDR3 DNA: TGTGCCAGCAGCCTCCTCGGCGAGGGGACCCTCACAGATACGCAGTATTTT. Its translation is CASSLLGEGTLTDTQYF.

This clonotype has only a few counts. This chain joins TRBV28 and TRBJ2-1, with a possible D match to TRBD1 (6 bases). The CDR3 length is 14 residues. CDR1 MDHEN and CDR2 SYDVKM come from the germline V gene. Trimming left V 3 bases short and J 2 bases short, with 8 bases between. The CDR3 DNA is TGTGCCAGCAGTTTGAAGGGGGCCTACAATGAGCAGTTCTTC. Its translation is CASSLKGAYNEQFF.

This clonotype came up a few times. The chain links TRBV11-3 to TRBJ2-1, with a weak D call TRBD1 (5 bases). V was shortened by 3 bases and J by 3 bases, with 9 bases between the two germline ends. This CDR3 region has 14 residues. In germline, CDR1 is SGHNT, CDR2 YENEEA. The chain's CDR3 is CASSFFQGYNEQFF. The CDR3 bases are TGTGCCAGCAGCTTCTTCCAGGGCTACAATGAGCAGTTCTTC.

This clonotype was seen only a few times. The chain joins TRBV4-1 to TRBJ2-3; 8 bases are shared with TRBD2. The J segment lost 2 bases and the V segment lost 3 bases, leaving 7 bases of the junction unmatched. CDR3 size: 16 residues. Germline lookup yields CDR1 MGHRA and CDR2 YSYEKL. In DNA, the CDR3 is TGCGCCAGCAGCCAGCAAAGCGGGAGCCTCACAGATACGCAGTATTTT. Its protein is CASSQQSGSLTDTQYF.

Only a few counts were recorded for this clonotype. The V gene is TRBV4-1, the J gene TRBJ1-4, with D maybe TRBD1 (5 bases). The CDR3 extends over 16 amino acids. Germline V lookup: CDR1 MGHRA, CDR2 YSYEKL. V lost 5 bases and J lost 3, with 16 bases in between. CDR3 protein: CASSDSRGVPNEKLFF. The CDR3 region has the DNA TGCGCCAGCAGCGACTCACGGGGGGTCCCTAATGAAAAACTGTTTTTT.

V and J are TRBV19 and TRBJ2-1; 9 bases are a match to TRBD2. The CDR3 runs to 17 residues. CDR1 LNHDA and CDR2 SQIVND come from the germline V gene (reference sequence). V was clipped by 3 bases and J by 1 base; unmatched bases: 7. The DNA of the CDR3 is TGTGCCAGTAGTATCTCCTTCACTAGCGGGTCCTACAATGAGCAGTTCTTC. Protein product: CASSISFTSGSYNEQFF.

The chain carries TRBV5-1 and TRBJ1-1; TRBD1 is a possible D gene (5 bases). The CDR3 covers 15 residues. V was clipped by 4 bases and J by 3 bases, with 16 bases between them. The germline gives CDR1 SGHRS, CDR2 YFSETQ. The CDR3 reads CASSQPSGTDTEAFF. The CDR3 region has the DNA TGCGCCAGCAGCCAGCCGTCCGGGACGGACACTGAAGCTTTCTTT. The variable domain in full, with the rest retrieved from reference TRBV5-1 and TRBJ1-1, is KAGVTQTPRYLIKTRGQQVTLSCSPISGHRSVSWYQQTPGQGLQFLFEYFSETQRNKGNFPGRFSGRQFSNSRSEMNVSTLELGDSALYLCASSQPSGTDTEAFFGQGTRLTVV.

This clonotype was detected ten times or more. This chain connects TRBV12-3 or TRBV12-4 to TRBJ1-2; a possible D gene is TRBD1 (6 bases). The V gene lost 6 bases and the J gene lost 0 bases, with 23 bases spanning the gap. CDR3 length equals 18 residues. The CDR3 region is CASRSQGYGLFTNYGYTF. The CDR3, as DNA: TGTGCCAGCAGGTCTCAGGGGTACGGGCTATTCACTAACTATGGCTACACCTTC.

This clonotype turned up a few times. This chain joins TRBV20-1 and TRBJ2-5, with 8 nucleotides matching TRBD2. The trim removed 1 base at V and 3 bases at J, leaving 10 bases unmatched. The CDR3 sequence is 16 residues long. Germline V gene lookup returns CDR1 DFQATT and CDR2 SNEGSKA (reference sequence). CDR3 DNA sequence: TGCAGTGCTAGAGTAGGGCTAGCGGGTCCAGAAGAGACCCAGTACTTC. It yields the protein CSARVGLAGPEETQYF.

The J gene is TRBJ2-2, the V gene TRBV24-1, with 8 nucleotides matching TRBD2. Trimming cost V 5 bases and J 6 bases; bases outside gene matches: 4. This CDR3 has 14 residues. Germline-derived CDR1 and CDR2 are KGHDR and SFDVKD. DNA of the CDR3: TGTGCCACCAGTGGAGCGGGAGATGCCGGGGAGCTGTTTTTT. Residues: CATSGAGDAGELFF.

This clonotype showed up many times. This rearrangement joins TRBV29-1 to TRBJ2-3; D might be TRBD2 (6 bases). The CDR3 is 15 amino acids. Germline assignment: CDR1 SQVTM and CDR2 ANQGSEA. With 1 base removed from V and 0 bases from J, the gap between germline ends came to 11 bases. For the CDR3, the DNA is TGCAGCGTTGAAGTTCCTAGCGCGAGCACAGATACGCAGTATTTT. Protein: CSVEVPSASTDTQYF.

The chain combines TRBV12-3 or TRBV12-4 with TRBJ1-1; possible D gene TRBD1, 6 bases. This CDR3 spans 13 amino acids. V lost 6 bases to trimming and J lost 5 bases, with 13 bases between them. CDR3 sequence reads: CASRTPRGTEAFF. The CDR3 DNA is TGTGCCAGCAGAACCCCAAGGGGGACTGAAGCTTTCTTT.

The table lists this clonotype with a few counts. The J gene is TRBJ1-3, the V gene TRBV9; 8 bases agree with TRBD1. Per germline, CDR1 SGDLS and CDR2 YYNGEE. The ends lost 4 bases at V and 1 base at J; junction bases unmatched: 4. This CDR3 contains 15 residues. The CDR3 reads CASSPGQASGNTIYF. The CDR3 DNA is TGTGCCAGCAGCCCGGGACAGGCTTCTGGAAACACCATATATTTT. Based on the CDR3 plus reference TRBV9 and TRBJ1-3, the full variable domain is DSGVTQTPKHLITATGQRVTLRCSPRSGDLSVYWYQQSLDQGLQFLIQYYNGEERAKGNILERFSAQQFPDLHSELNLSSLELGDSALYFCASSPGQASGNTIYFGEGSWLTVV.

The rearrangement links TRBV12-3 or TRBV12-4 to TRBJ2-1; 13 nucleotides agree with TRBD2. The CDR3 is 16 amino acids. Trimming took 5 bases from V and 7 from J; bases not matched to a gene: 8. The CDR3 is CASSPWTSGSGNEQFF. DNA for the CDR3: TGTGCCAGCAGTCCATGGACTAGCGGGAGCGGGAATGAGCAGTTCTTC.

The chain has TRBV7-9 and TRBJ2-1; no definite D call. Per the germline V gene, CDR1 is SEHNR and CDR2 is FQNEAQ (reference sequence). The length of the CDR3 is 14 residues. Trimming pared 1 base from V and 7 bases from J, leaving 11 bases between. The CDR3 loop reads CASSLVHRANEQFF. The CDR3, as DNA: TGTGCCAGCAGCTTAGTGCACCGAGCTAATGAGCAGTTCTTC.

This clonotype showed up many times. The chain carries TRBV7-9 and TRBJ2-1; 8 nucleotides line up with TRBD2. The germline V gene has CDR1 SEHNR and CDR2 FQNEAQ (reference sequence). J gave up 8 bases and V 5 bases, and 14 bases lay outside the gene matches. The CDR3 runs to 16 residues. CDR3 in amino acids: CASSPILAAKVDEQFF. CDR3 DNA: TGTGCCAGCAGCCCCATACTAGCGGCGAAGGTGGATGAGCAGTTCTTC.

In its sample, this clonotype was seen once. The chain recombines TRBV19 with TRBJ2-1; D is undetermined. Germline-derived CDR1 and CDR2 are LNHDA and SQIVND (reference sequence). Trimming pared 3 bases from V and 0 bases from J, leaving 6 bases between. The CDR3 covers 14 residues. The CDR3 nucleotides are TGTGCCAGTAGTATTTTAAGCTCCTACAATGAGCAGTTCTTC. Protein: CASSILSSYNEQFF.

This clonotype appeared many times. This rearrangement joins TRBV2 to TRBJ2-1; the D gene is possibly TRBD2 (6 bases). From germline, CDR1 is SNHLY and CDR2 FYNNEI. V was pared by 7 bases and J by 9 bases, with 22 bases between. The CDR3 length is 15 residues. The CDR3: CASTQASVIRGEQFF. CDR3 coding DNA: TGTGCCAGCACCCAGGCTAGCGTCATCCGCGGTGAGCAGTTCTTC.

The rearrangement joins TRBV5-8 to TRBJ1-5; D is possibly TRBD1 (5 bases). Germline CDR1 is SGHTS and CDR2 is YDEGEE. The V gene lost 3 bases and the J gene lost 6 bases, with 13 bases spanning the gap. The CDR3 contains 14 residues. CDR3 DNA: TGTGCCAGCAGCTGGGGGACGGGTGGTCAGCCCCAGCATTTT. It encodes CASSWGTGGQPQHF.

The gene calls are TRBV20-1 and TRBJ2-7; D gene unclear. The CDR3 consists of 11 residues. The V end was cut by 3 bases, the J end by 2 bases, with 5 bases between. Per germline, CDR1 DFQATT and CDR2 SNEGSKA (reference sequence). This CDR3 reads CSASPTYEQYF. The CDR3, as DNA: TGCAGTGCTAGCCCCACCTACGAGCAGTACTTC.

This clonotype showed up many times. V usage is TRBV4-3 and J usage is TRBJ2-3; no firm D call. Deletions cut 0 bases from V and 5 bases from J, with 6 bases between. The germline gives CDR1 LGHNA, CDR2 YSLEER. The CDR3 is 13 amino acids. The CDR3 protein is CASSQDLVDTQYF. DNA of the CDR3: TGCGCCAGCAGCCAAGATCTGGTAGATACGCAGTATTTT.